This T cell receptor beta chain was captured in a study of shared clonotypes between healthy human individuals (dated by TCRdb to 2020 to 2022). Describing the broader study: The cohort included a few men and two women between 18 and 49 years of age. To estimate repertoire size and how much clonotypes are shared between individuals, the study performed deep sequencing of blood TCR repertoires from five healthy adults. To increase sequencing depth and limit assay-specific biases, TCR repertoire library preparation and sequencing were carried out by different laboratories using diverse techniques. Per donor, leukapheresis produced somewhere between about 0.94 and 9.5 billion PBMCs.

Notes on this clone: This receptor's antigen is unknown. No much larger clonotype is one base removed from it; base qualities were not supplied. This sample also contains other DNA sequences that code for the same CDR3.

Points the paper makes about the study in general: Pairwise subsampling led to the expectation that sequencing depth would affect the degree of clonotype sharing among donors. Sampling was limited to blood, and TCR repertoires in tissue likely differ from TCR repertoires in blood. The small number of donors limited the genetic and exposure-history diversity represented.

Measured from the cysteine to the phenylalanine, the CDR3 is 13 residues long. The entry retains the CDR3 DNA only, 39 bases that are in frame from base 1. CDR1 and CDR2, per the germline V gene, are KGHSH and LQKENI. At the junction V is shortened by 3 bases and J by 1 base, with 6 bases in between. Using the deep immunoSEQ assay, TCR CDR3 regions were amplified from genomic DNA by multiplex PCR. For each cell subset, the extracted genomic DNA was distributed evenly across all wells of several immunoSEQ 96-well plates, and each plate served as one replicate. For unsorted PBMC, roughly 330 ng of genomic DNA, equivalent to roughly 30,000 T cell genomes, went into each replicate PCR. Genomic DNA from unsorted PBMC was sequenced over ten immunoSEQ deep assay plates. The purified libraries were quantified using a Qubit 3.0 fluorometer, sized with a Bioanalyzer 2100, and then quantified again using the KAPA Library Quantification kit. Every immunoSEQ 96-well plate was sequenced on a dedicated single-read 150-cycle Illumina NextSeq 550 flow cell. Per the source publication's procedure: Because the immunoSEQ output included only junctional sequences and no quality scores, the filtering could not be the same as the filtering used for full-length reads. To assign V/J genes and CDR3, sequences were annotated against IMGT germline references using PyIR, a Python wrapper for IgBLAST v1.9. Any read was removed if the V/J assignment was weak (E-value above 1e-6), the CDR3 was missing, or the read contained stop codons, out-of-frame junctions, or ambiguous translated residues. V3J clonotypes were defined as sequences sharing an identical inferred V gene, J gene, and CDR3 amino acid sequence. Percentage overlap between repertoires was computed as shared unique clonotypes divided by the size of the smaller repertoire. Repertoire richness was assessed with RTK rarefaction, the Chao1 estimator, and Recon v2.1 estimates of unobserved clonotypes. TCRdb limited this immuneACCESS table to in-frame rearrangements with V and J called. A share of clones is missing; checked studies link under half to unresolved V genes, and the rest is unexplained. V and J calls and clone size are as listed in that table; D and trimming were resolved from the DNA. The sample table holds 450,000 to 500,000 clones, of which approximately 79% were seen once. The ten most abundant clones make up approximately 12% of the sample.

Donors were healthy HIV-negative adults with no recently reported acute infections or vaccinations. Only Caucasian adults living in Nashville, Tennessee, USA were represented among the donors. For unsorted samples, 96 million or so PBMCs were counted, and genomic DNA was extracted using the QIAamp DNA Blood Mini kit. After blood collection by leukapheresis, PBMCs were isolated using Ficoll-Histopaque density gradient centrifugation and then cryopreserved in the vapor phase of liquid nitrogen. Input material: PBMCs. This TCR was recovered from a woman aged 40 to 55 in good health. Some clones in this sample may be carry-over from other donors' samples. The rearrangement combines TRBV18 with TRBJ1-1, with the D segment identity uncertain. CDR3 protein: CASSPEQNTEAFF. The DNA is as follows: TGTGCCAGCTCACCGGAACAGAACACTGAAGCTTTCTTT.